The rows below give T cell receptor beta chains drawn from one sample of a study of post-analysis software for immune sequencing data. MiXCR, run by TCRdb on the PCR reads, gives a single entry per CDR3 protein. The data contain approximately 770,000 distinct CDR3 sequences, under 60% of them singletons. Sequencing was done on a sample of blood. The receptors originated from a girl aged 10 to 17 with multiple sclerosis. Each CDR3 is given without its conserved first and last residue. The order of the fields is V gene, J gene, CDR3 length, CDR3 protein.

v_call: TRBV4-3
j_call: TRBJ1-2
cdr3_length: 16
cdr3_aa: ASSHNRDRGVEDDGYT

v_call: TRBV29-1
j_call: TRBJ2-5
cdr3_length: 10
cdr3_aa: SKREIGETQY

v_call: TRBV25-1
j_call: TRBJ1-2
cdr3_length: 12
cdr3_aa: ASAGTGGLYGYT

v_call: TRBV29-1
j_call: TRBJ2-1
cdr3_length: 13
cdr3_aa: SVSSTNLPGNEQF

v_call: TRBV27
j_call: TRBJ2-2
cdr3_length: 11
cdr3_aa: ASSFRRTGELF

v_call: TRBV6-1
j_call: .
cdr3_length: 13
cdr3_aa: ASSELQGHWGEQY

v_call: TRBV7-9
j_call: TRBJ2-1
cdr3_length: 13
cdr3_aa: ASSSSGGGGNEQF

v_call: TRBV7-9
j_call: TRBJ2-7
cdr3_length: 10
cdr3_aa: ASSLSAGEQY

v_call: TRBV6-1
j_call: TRBJ2-5
cdr3_length: 13
cdr3_aa: ASSEITGDWETQY

v_call: TRBV4-3
j_call: TRBJ2-2
cdr3_length: 14
cdr3_aa: ASSQVWTRTPGELF

v_call: TRBV7-3
j_call: TRBJ2-1
cdr3_length: 11
cdr3_aa: ASSPGDRYEQF

v_call: TRBV3-1
j_call: TRBJ2-1
cdr3_length: 11
cdr3_aa: ASSLGLAGSEF

v_call: TRBV7-8
j_call: TRBJ2-7
cdr3_length: 13
cdr3_aa: ASSLASAGGREQY

v_call: TRBV29-1
j_call: TRBJ1-2
cdr3_length: 9
cdr3_aa: SVDKGSGYT

v_call: TRBV6-5
j_call: .
cdr3_length: 12
cdr3_aa: ASSSSQGRETQY

v_call: TRBV30
j_call: TRBJ1-1
cdr3_length: 12
cdr3_aa: AWSWGGPYTEAF

v_call: TRBV7-9
j_call: TRBJ2-1
cdr3_length: 13
cdr3_aa: ASSLGGNPYNEQF

v_call: TRBV28
j_call: TRBJ2-4
cdr3_length: 11
cdr3_aa: ASRKGAKNIQY

v_call: TRBV6-1
j_call: TRBJ2-1
cdr3_length: 12
cdr3_aa: ASSEVGTSDEQF

v_call: TRBV7-3
j_call: TRBJ2-3
cdr3_length: 13
cdr3_aa: ASGSGTGGTDTQY

v_call: TRBV5-1
j_call: TRBJ2-7
cdr3_length: 13
cdr3_aa: ASSFSRDMPGEQY

v_call: TRBV5-6
j_call: TRBJ1-4
cdr3_length: 11
cdr3_aa: ASSRPVGEKLF

v_call: TRBV28
j_call: TRBJ2-7
cdr3_length: 10
cdr3_aa: ASSLPPYEQY

v_call: TRBV12-3/TRBV12-4
j_call: TRBJ2-3
cdr3_length: 13
cdr3_aa: ASSSFRGPADAQY

v_call: TRBV7-6
j_call: TRBJ1-6
cdr3_length: 13
cdr3_aa: ASRPLAATNSPLH

v_call: TRBV10-3
j_call: TRBJ2-1
cdr3_length: 14
cdr3_aa: AISESVAGSYNEQF

v_call: TRBV9
j_call: TRBJ2-5
cdr3_length: 11
cdr3_aa: ASSVYGKETQY

v_call: TRBV12-3/TRBV12-4
j_call: TRBJ2-4
cdr3_length: 14
cdr3_aa: ASTKGQGKGASIQY

v_call: TRBV7-9
j_call: TRBJ2-1
cdr3_length: 14
cdr3_aa: ASSSLAPSGYNEQF

v_call: TRBV12-3/TRBV12-4
j_call: TRBJ2-3
cdr3_length: 11
cdr3_aa: ASSSGTNNTQY

v_call: TRBV20-1
j_call: TRBJ2-6
cdr3_length: 15
cdr3_aa: SAVIRDPVSGANVLT

v_call: TRBV20-1
j_call: TRBJ2-1
cdr3_length: 14
cdr3_aa: SARGEASRPYNEQF

v_call: TRBV27
j_call: TRBJ2-1
cdr3_length: 12
cdr3_aa: ASSLGTRGNEQF

v_call: TRBV20-1
j_call: TRBJ2-5
cdr3_length: 12
cdr3_aa: SAREGLAGVHQY

v_call: TRBV7-2
j_call: TRBJ2-3
cdr3_length: 14
cdr3_aa: ASSARLAGGTDTQY

v_call: TRBV6-5
j_call: TRBJ2-1
cdr3_length: 14
cdr3_aa: ASSYSLAGGNNEQF

v_call: TRBV6-6
j_call: TRBJ2-3
cdr3_length: 15
cdr3_aa: ASSYEGLAGWGDTQC

v_call: TRBV28
j_call: TRBJ2-1
cdr3_length: 16
cdr3_aa: ASTSWTDGSSSYNEQF

v_call: TRBV7-8
j_call: TRBJ2-7
cdr3_length: 14
cdr3_aa: ASSLVPGTGSYEQY

v_call: TRBV20-1
j_call: TRBJ2-5
cdr3_length: 9
cdr3_aa: SANSGETQY

v_call: TRBV15
j_call: TRBJ2-2
cdr3_length: 14
cdr3_aa: ATSRRDRGNTGELF

v_call: TRBV20-1
j_call: TRBJ2-5
cdr3_length: 10
cdr3_aa: SATSGVETQY

v_call: TRBV12-3/TRBV12-4
j_call: TRBJ1-1
cdr3_length: 11
cdr3_aa: ASRPTGFTEAF

v_call: TRBV5-1
j_call: TRBJ2-5
cdr3_length: 10
cdr3_aa: AGSLHQETQY

v_call: TRBV9
j_call: TRBJ1-2
cdr3_length: 12
cdr3_aa: ASSRDRTNYGYT

v_call: TRBV5-1
j_call: TRBJ2-7
cdr3_length: 14
cdr3_aa: ASSSGQGAVTYEQY

v_call: TRBV7-3
j_call: TRBJ1-2
cdr3_length: 11
cdr3_aa: ASSSTGGYGYT

v_call: TRBV7-9
j_call: TRBJ2-1
cdr3_length: 12
cdr3_aa: ASSSPELVNEQF

v_call: TRBV7-9
j_call: TRBJ1-5
cdr3_length: 10
cdr3_aa: ASTQGNQPQH

v_call: TRBV7-9
j_call: TRBJ2-4
cdr3_length: 15
cdr3_aa: ASSDQERTGSKNIQY

v_call: TRBV2
j_call: TRBJ2-3
cdr3_length: 14
cdr3_aa: ASSPIGTSGTDTQY

v_call: TRBV12-3/TRBV12-4
j_call: TRBJ2-1
cdr3_length: 14
cdr3_aa: ASSPTGAFGYNEQF

v_call: TRBV20-1
j_call: .
cdr3_length: 11
cdr3_aa: SASRGLAAEQY

v_call: TRBV12-3/TRBV12-4
j_call: TRBJ1-2
cdr3_length: 11
cdr3_aa: ASSLQGNYGYT

v_call: TRBV20-1
j_call: TRBJ2-5
cdr3_length: 13
cdr3_aa: SARTSQGSQETQY